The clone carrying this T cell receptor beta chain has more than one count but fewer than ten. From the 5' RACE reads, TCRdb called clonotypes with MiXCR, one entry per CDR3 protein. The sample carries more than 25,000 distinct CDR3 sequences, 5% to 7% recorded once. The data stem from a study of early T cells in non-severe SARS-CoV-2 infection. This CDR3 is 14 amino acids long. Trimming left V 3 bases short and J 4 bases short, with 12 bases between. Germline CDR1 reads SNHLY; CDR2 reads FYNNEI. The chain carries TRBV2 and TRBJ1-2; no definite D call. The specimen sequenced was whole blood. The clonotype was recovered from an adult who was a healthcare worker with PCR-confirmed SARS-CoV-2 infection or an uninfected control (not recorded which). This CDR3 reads CASSDPNPGYGYTF. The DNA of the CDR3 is TGTGCCAGCAGTGATCCCAACCCCGGCTATGGCTACACCTTC.